Here is one T cell receptor beta chain with its context. The data were taken from a study of blood T cell repertoires in COVID-19. In the study overall: T cells, B-cell-depleted T cells, or PBMCs provided the cDNA or gDNA that served as material.

Source study methods: From reference gene primer amplification, estimates of nucleated cell counts were derived. TCRdb keeps only in-frame clones here, not all; method: immunoSEQ multiplex PCR. For V, J and clone size, that table is used; D and trimming come from the DNA. The data contain approximately 300,000 clones, 80% to 90% of them singletons. CDR3 length equals 17 residues. With V trimmed by 4 bases and J by 0 bases, 8 bases remained unmatched. Germline CDR1 is SGHNT and CDR2 is YYREEE (reference sequence). The gene calls are TRBV5-4 and TRBJ2-2; 8 nucleotides align to TRBD2. This receptor was identified in a woman in her forties with acute or convalescent COVID-19. Material for sequencing was peripheral blood. CDR3 residues: CASSPRLASANTGELFF. In nucleotides, the CDR3 is TGTGCCAGCAGCCCACGACTAGCGAGCGCGAACACCGGGGAGCTGTTTTTT.